The 17 T cell receptor beta chains listed next were all sequenced from one sample in a study of cytomegalovirus exposure and HLA in healthy donors. The PCR contained 60 Vbeta and 13 Jbeta primers. This table comes from immunoSEQ multiplex PCR, and its TCRdb copy is limited to in-frame clones, with some not included. Found here are approximately 160,000 clones, 77% of them singletons; the top ten hold 1.5% to 2%. Sequenced: PBMCs. The receptors derive from a woman under 40 in good health and CMV-seronegative.

This chain joins TRBV7-6 and TRBJ1-1, with D maybe TRBD1 (5 bases). The CDR3 has 15 amino acids. Trimming removed 5 bases at V and 6 bases at J, with 19 bases between. CDR1 SGHVS and CDR2 FNYEAQ come from the germline V gene. The CDR3 coding sequence is TGTGCCAGCAGCCCCGGGGGATGGGGGGAGGCTGAAGCTTTCTTT. It yields the protein CASSPGGWGEAEAFF.

This clone was detected a few times. The chain links TRBV14 to TRBJ2-5; 15 bases are shared with TRBD2. The CDR3 loop spans 19 amino acids. Trimming removed 0 bases from V and 6 bases from J; junction bases left unmatched: 11. The germline V gene has CDR1 SGHDN and CDR2 FVKESK. The CDR3 region has the DNA TGTGCCAGCAGCCAAGATTTGCGGACTAGCGGGAGGGCCAGAAAGACCCAGTACTTC. It codes for CASSQDLRTSGRARKTQYF.

The chain has TRBV27 and TRBJ1-6; D gene uncertain. The germline V and J ends were trimmed by 1 base and 0 bases, with 16 bases remaining between them. Per the germline V gene, CDR1 is MNHEY and CDR2 is SMNVEV (reference sequence). This CDR3 is 19 amino acids long. In nucleotides, the CDR3 is TGTGCCAGCAGTTTATTGCCCCGGAGCATGAGCTCCTATAATTCACCCCTCCACTTT. Residues: CASSLLPRSMSSYNSPLHF.

The J gene is TRBJ2-3, the V gene TRBV10-3; 7 positions agree with TRBD2. This CDR3 is 14 amino acids long. Germline loops: CDR1 ENHRY, CDR2 SYGVKD. With V trimmed by 6 bases and J by 4 bases, 7 bases remained unmatched. The chain's CDR3 is CAIRDSGGPDTQYF. Here the CDR3 DNA reads TGTGCCATCAGGGACTCGGGAGGTCCAGATACGCAGTATTTT.

This clone was picked up a small number of times. The chain carries TRBV15 and TRBJ2-3, with D maybe TRBD1 (5 bases). Trimming took off 0 bases at V and 1 base at J, with 11 bases between the two ends. This CDR3 is built from 16 residues. CDR1 is LNHNV and CDR2 is YYDKDF in the germline V gene (reference sequence). The CDR3 protein is CATSRDRLGGTDTQYF. The CDR3 nucleotides read TGTGCCACCAGCAGAGACCGGTTAGGGGGCACAGATACGCAGTATTTT.

This clone was found a few times. J is TRBJ1-1 and V is TRBV11-2; D remains ambiguous. V dropped 2 bases and J dropped 2 bases, with 15 bases sitting between them. The length of the CDR3 is 16 residues. The germline CDR1 and CDR2 sequences are SGHAT and FQNNGV. DNA for the CDR3: TGTGCCAGCAGCTTACGTGTGGGAGGCGTCAACACTGAAGCTTTCTTT. Residues: CASSLRVGGVNTEAFF.

The DNA of the CDR3 is TGTGCCAGCAGTCCTCAGGGGGCTCGGGGAGATACGCAGTATTTT. This encodes CASSPQGARGDTQYF. The chain couples TRBV7-6 to TRBJ2-3; TRBD1 agrees at 8 bases. J lost 5 bases, V lost 6 bases, and 10 bases had no gene match. Per the germline V gene, CDR1 is SGHVS and CDR2 is FNYEAQ. The CDR3 totals 15 residues.

The chain couples TRBV9 to TRBJ2-7; 10 bases fit TRBD1. The end of the DNA is better explained by TRBJ2-5, so the J call may be wrong. The CDR3 has 15 amino acids. From germline, CDR1 is SGDLS and CDR2 YYNGEE. CDR3 sequence: CASSGRTGGPGTQYF. In nucleotides, the CDR3 is TGTGCCAGCAGCGGACGGACAGGGGGTCCGGGGACCCAGTACTTC.

V is TRBV5-1 and J is TRBJ2-5; 9 bases agree with TRBD1. Germline CDR1 SGHRS, CDR2 YFSETQ. The CDR3 has 14 amino acids. V shed 2 bases and J 2 bases; nucleotides not matched to a gene: 1. The CDR3 loop is CASSFGQGQETQYF. CDR3 DNA sequence: TGCGCCAGCAGCTTCGGACAGGGGCAAGAGACCCAGTACTTC. The complete variable domain, with remaining parts taken from reference TRBV5-1 and TRBJ2-5, reads KAGVTQTPRYLIKTRGQQVTLSCSPISGHRSVSWYQQTPGQGLQFLFEYFSETQRNKGNFPGRFSGRQFSNSRSEMNVSTLELGDSALYLCASSFGQGQETQYFGPGTRLLVL.

The chain employs TRBV6-4 and TRBJ1-6; D may be TRBD1 (6 bases). The CDR3 contains 13 residues. Germline values: CDR1 MRHNA, CDR2 SNTAGT. Trimming took off 6 bases at V and 13 bases at J, with 16 bases between the two ends. CDR3 protein: CASRAGVGWPLHF. The CDR3 DNA sequence: TGTGCCAGCAGGGCAGGGGTCGGTTGGCCCCTCCACTTT.

The chain links TRBV2 to TRBJ2-3, with 8 bases aligning to TRBD1. CDR1 is SNHLY and CDR2 is FYNNEI in the germline V gene. This CDR3 has 14 residues. The junction had 3 bases not matched to a gene; V was cut back by 4 bases and J by 3 bases. CDR3 nucleotides: TGTGCCAGCAGTGGGACAGGGTGGACAGATACGCAGTATTTT. Amino acids: CASSGTGWTDTQYF.

This clone was observed a handful of times. The genes are TRBV27 and TRBJ1-1; D possibly corresponds to TRBD1 (5 bases). The length of the CDR3 is 13 residues. Germline loops: CDR1 MNHEY, CDR2 SMNVEV (reference sequence). V lost 10 bases and J 4 bases, leaving 16 bases between the germline ends. The CDR3 reads CAIGAGLGTEAFF. The CDR3 coding sequence is TGTGCCATTGGGGCGGGGTTGGGCACTGAAGCTTTCTTT.

The genes are TRBV19 and TRBJ1-5, with 9 bases lining up with TRBD1. V lost 3 bases to trimming and J lost 6 bases; unmatched junction nucleotides: 6. This CDR3 is 15 amino acids long. The V gene's germline CDR1 is LNHDA and CDR2 SQIVND (reference sequence). CDR3 in amino acids: CASSIGNRGLQPQHF. The CDR3 coding sequence is TGTGCCAGTAGTATCGGGAACAGGGGGCTTCAGCCCCAGCATTTT.

The chain couples TRBV2 to TRBJ1-1; the D is unclear. Per germline, CDR1 SNHLY and CDR2 FYNNEI. V dropped 8 bases and J dropped 8 bases, with 27 bases sitting between them. The CDR3 covers 16 residues. The CDR3: CASDFRDPGGVSEAFF. CDR3 in DNA: TGTGCCAGCGACTTTCGGGATCCGGGTGGGGTATCAGAAGCTTTCTTT.

The table lists this clone with a few counts. The chain has TRBV7-2 and TRBJ1-5, with D uncertain. The ends were cut back, 5 bases at V and 5 bases at J, with 10 bases in the middle. CDR3 length: 13 residues. Germline V gene lookup returns CDR1 SGHTA and CDR2 FQGNSA. The CDR3 here is CASSPRTDQPQHF. The CDR3 region has the DNA TGTGCCAGCAGCCCCCGGACTGATCAGCCCCAGCATTTT.

A word on this clone: Other DNA sequences in this sample translate to the same CDR3. The rearrangement links TRBV7-3 to TRBJ1-2, with 8 nucleotides matching TRBD1. Germline V gene sequence: CDR1 SGHTA, CDR2 FQGTGA. This CDR3 spans 13 amino acids. V was clipped by 4 bases and J by 4 bases; unmatched bases: 2. The CDR3 DNA sequence: TGTGCCAGCAGCTCCGGACAGGGCTATGGCTACACCTTC. Amino acid sequence: CASSSGQGYGYTF.

The rearrangement uses TRBV10-3 and TRBJ1-6; 7 nucleotides line up with TRBD1. J lost 5 bases, V lost 4 bases, and 8 bases had no gene match. CDR1 and CDR2 (germline): ENHRY, SYGVKD. This CDR3 is 16 amino acids long. The CDR3 reads CAISAGDRLNNSPLHF. CDR3 nucleotide sequence: TGTGCCATCAGTGCGGGGGACAGATTAAATAATTCACCCCTCCACTTT.